These T cell receptor beta chains were read from a single sample in a study of prognosis after radiotherapy for stage I lung cancer. Via MiXCR, TCRdb re-called the multiplex PCR reads, giving one row per CDR3 protein. The data show some 14,000 distinct CDR3 sequences, roughly 31% seen once. Sequenced material: PBMCs, taken before or after stereotactic body radiation therapy (not recorded which). The receptor source for this set is a donor over 45 with non-small cell lung cancer. Each CDR3 is given with its conserved first and last residue. The order of the fields is D gene, clone size, V gene, J gene, CDR3 DNA, CDR3 protein. A D gene is named only where the DNA matches it firmly. The size entry is marked missing in some rows and otherwise reads once, few, many or a size class.

TRBD2	many	TRBV7-3	TRBJ2-1	TGTGCCAGCAGCCTCCAAGCGGGAGCCTTTAGGAATGAGCAGTTCTTC	CASSLQAGAFRNEQFF
NA	NA	TRBV11-3	TRBJ2-5	TGTGCCAGCAGCTTATGTCAGGGTCGAGGCGAGACCCAGTACTTC	CASSLCQGRGETQYF
TRBD1	NA	TRBV27	TRBJ1-1	TGTGCCAACAGTTCAGGGGGCAGGTGGTTTGGCACTGAAGCTTTATTT	CANSSGGRWFGTEALF
TRBD2	many	TRBV6-4	TRBJ2-1	TGTGCCAGCAGTGAGACTAGCGGGAGTTATGAGCAGTTCTTC	CASSETSGSYEQFF
NA	many	TRBV27	TRBJ1-3	TGTGCCAGCTGGGGGTCGGGGGTGGATGGAAACACCATATATTTT	CASWGSGVDGNTIYF
NA	many	TRBV9	TRBJ2-7	TGTGCCAGCAGCGTGCAAGCGGCCTCCTACGAGCAGTACTTC	CASSVQAASYEQYF
NA	many	TRBV15	TRBJ2-3	TGTGCCACCAGCAGAGATCGAGGGGACACAGATACGCAGTATTTT	CATSRDRGDTDTQYF
TRBD1	many	TRBV6-1	TRBJ1-2	TGTGCCACACAGGGGCAGGGCCTCGGTGGCTACACCTTC	CATQGQGLGGYTF
TRBD2	medium-sized	TRBV12-3/TRBV12-4	TRBJ2-1	TGTGCCAGCAGTCCCCTCTTTATACGACTAGCGTCCTACAATGAGCAGTTCTTC	CASSPLFIRLASYNEQFF
TRBD1	many	TRBV6-1	TRBJ2-7	TGTGCCAGCAGGGAACTTGGGGGACAGTACGAGCAGTACTTC	CASRELGGQYEQYF
NA	many	TRBV20-1	TRBJ2-7	TGCAGTGCTAGTCCCACCCCTCTAGAATCCTACGAGCAGTACTTC	CSASPTPLESYEQYF
TRBD2	many	TRBV7-7	TRBJ2-5	TGTGCTAGCAGCCCCGGACTAGCGGGGCCACAAGAGACCCAGTACTTC	CASSPGLAGPQETQYF
NA	many	TRBV3-1	TRBJ2-7	TGTGCCAGCAGCGCAACCCAGGGGGAGCAGTACTTC	CASSATQGEQYF
NA	many	TRBV7-2	TRBJ1-1	TGTGCTATCCGCCGGACAGTTGGAGGCGGAGCTTTCTTT	CAIRRTVGGGAFF
NA	many	TRBV7-8	TRBJ2-1	TGTGCCAGCAGCCCCCGTCCACGTAATGAGCAGTTCTTC	CASSPRPRNEQFF
TRBD1	few	TRBV19	TRBJ1-3	TGTGCCAGTAGTGCCGGGACAGGGTCTGGAAACACCATATATTTT	CASSAGTGSGNTIYF
TRBD2	NA	TRBV6-5	TRBJ2-6	TGTGCCAGCAGTTACTCCGGACTAGCGGGAGCATCTGGGGTCACCGTCCTGACTTTC	CASSYSGLAGASGVTVLTF
NA	many	TRBV2	TRBJ1-3	TGTGCCAGCAGTGAAGCGCCACCGTTTCTCTCTGGAAACACCATATATTTT	CASSEAPPFLSGNTIYF
TRBD1	many	TRBV6-1	TRBJ1-2	TGTGCCAGCAGCCTCTCCGGGACAGGACCCAACTATGGCTACACCTTC	CASSLSGTGPNYGYTF
TRBD1	NA	TRBV28	TRBJ2-1	TGTGCCAGCAGTTTGCTCGGGACAGTGGTTCCGCGCTACAATGAGCAGTCCTTC	CASSLLGTVVPRYNEQSF
TRBD2	NA	TRBV11-3	TRBJ2-5	TGTGCCAGCAGCTCGGGTCTAGCGGGAGGGCCTTGGGAGACCCAGTACTTC	CASSSGLAGGPWETQYF
NA	NA	TRBV2	TRBJ2-7	TGTGCCGGCAGTCCCCTAAGTCCGGAGCAGTACTTC	CAGSPLSPEQYF
TRBD2	NA	TRBV5-5	TRBJ2-1	TGTGCCAGCCTCCCGACTAGCGCCTACAATGAGCAGTTCTTC	CASLPTSAYNEQFF